This entry lists 12 T cell receptor beta chains sequenced from one sample in a study of shared clonotypes between healthy human individuals. Sequencing used immunoSEQ multiplex PCR; TCRdb keeps in-frame clones, though not all of them. The sample has 600,000 to 700,000 clones; roughly 72% are singletons. Material: memory CD4+ T cells sorted from blood. The subset: CD45RA-negative fraction. The receptors here all came from a woman aged 25 to 39 in good health.

The CDR3: CASVGPIEDTQYF. The DNA for the CDR3 is TGTGCCAGCGTCGGGCCCATAGAAGATACGCAGTATTTT. This chain connects TRBV28 to TRBJ2-3; D ambiguous. Germline V CDR1 and CDR2: MDHEN, SYDVKM. V lost 8 bases to trimming and J lost 5 bases, with 14 bases between them. The CDR3 contains 13 residues.

The DNA for the CDR3 is TGCAGCGTTGTGGGTGGGAGGGCCATGGGAGATACGCAGTATTTT. Protein product: CSVVGGRAMGDTQYF. The V gene is TRBV29-1, the J gene TRBJ2-3, with 7 bases lining up with TRBD2. Germline CDR1 and CDR2: SQVTM and ANQGSEA. The CDR3 runs 15 residues. After removal of 4 bases from V and 5 bases from J, the junction contained 12 bases not matched to a gene.

The rearrangement links TRBV19 to TRBJ2-7; D remains unclear. Germline values: CDR1 LNHDA, CDR2 SQIVND (reference sequence). This CDR3 contains 14 residues. V lost 5 bases to trimming and J lost 2 bases, with 13 bases between them. The CDR3 nucleotides are TGTGCCAGTAGTCGGCGGCTCCCACCCTACGAGCAGTACTTC. It is translated as CASSRRLPPYEQYF.

V usage is TRBV5-6 and J usage is TRBJ2-3; 8 bases are shared with TRBD2. With V trimmed by 3 bases and J by 0 bases, 6 bases remained unmatched. The length of the CDR3 is 16 residues. Germline assignment: CDR1 SGHDT and CDR2 YYEEEE. CDR3 sequence reads: CASSSRERESTDTQYF. CDR3 coding DNA: TGTGCCAGCAGCTCGAGGGAGCGGGAGAGCACAGATACGCAGTATTTT.

The chain recombines TRBV19 with TRBJ1-5; tentatively, D is TRBD1 (6 bases). The CDR3 covers 15 residues. Trimming left V 6 bases short and J 6 bases short, with 18 bases between. Germline V gene lookup returns CDR1 LNHDA and CDR2 SQIVND (reference sequence). The CDR3 loop reads CASSSGTNTGQPQHF. The CDR3 DNA reads TGTGCCAGTAGCTCCGGGACAAATACGGGTCAGCCCCAGCATTTT.

The V call is TRBV27, the J call TRBJ1-5; D not resolved. The CDR3 sequence is 14 residues long. CDR1 and CDR2 (germline): MNHEY, SMNVEV (reference sequence). V gave up 3 bases and J gave up 0 bases, with 6 bases separating them. In DNA, the CDR3 is TGTGCCAGCAGTTTGATATATAGCAATCAGCCCCAGCATTTT. Residues: CASSLIYSNQPQHF.

The chain combines TRBV6-5 with TRBJ2-7, with D unclear. CDR3 length equals 12 residues. Trimming pared 2 bases from V and 7 bases from J, leaving 9 bases between. Germline lookup yields CDR1 MNHEY and CDR2 SVGAGI. The CDR3 bases are TGTGCCAGCAGTTACCCGCGAAAGGAGCAGTACTTC. The encoded protein is CASSYPRKEQYF.

The table lists this clone with a few counts. The genes are TRBV9 and TRBJ1-2, with D unclear. This CDR3 comprises 16 residues. The germline V and J ends were trimmed by 3 bases and 6 bases, with 21 bases remaining between them. From germline, CDR1 is SGDLS and CDR2 YYNGEE. In nucleotides, the CDR3 is TGTGCCAGCAGCGCCCTAATTTCATCCGGGCGACATGGCTACACCTTC. Translating gives CASSALISSGRHGYTF.

This clone has just a few counts. The chain joins TRBV4-2 to TRBJ2-2, with 10 bases fitting TRBD2. This CDR3 comprises 16 residues. CDR1 LGHNA and CDR2 YNFKEQ come from the germline V gene. The ends lost 0 bases at V and 6 bases at J; junction bases unmatched: 4. DNA of the CDR3: TGTGCCAGCAGCCAAGACCCAGCGGGAGGGGCCGGGGAGCTGTTTTTT. Translated: CASSQDPAGGAGELFF.

The chain recombines TRBV19 with TRBJ2-5; 8 nucleotides line up with TRBD2. The germline gives CDR1 LNHDA, CDR2 SQIVND (reference sequence). The ends lost 5 bases at V and 6 bases at J; junction bases unmatched: 11. The CDR3 contains 15 residues. CDR3 coding DNA: TGTGCCAGTAGTTTCCTAGCGGGTGCCCGGAAGACCCAGTACTTC. Amino acids: CASSFLAGARKTQYF.

This clone has only a few counts. The gene calls are TRBV6-6 and TRBJ2-2, with TRBD2 matching over 11 bases. CDR1 is MNHNY and CDR2 is SVGAGI in the germline V gene (reference sequence). V lost 6 bases and J lost 4; bases outside the gene matches: 4. The CDR3 covers 15 residues. The CDR3 protein is CASSDSGRGTGELFF. The CDR3 region has the DNA TGTGCCAGCAGCGATAGCGGGAGGGGCACCGGGGAGCTGTTTTTT.

This rearrangement joins TRBV28 to TRBJ2-7; D is unclear. Germline CDR1 MDHEN, CDR2 SYDVKM. There are 12 residues in the CDR3. Trimming removed 5 bases at V and 4 bases at J, with 9 bases between. CDR3 in DNA: TGTGCCAGCAGTCCTTTCCGGTACGAGCAGTACTTC. It encodes CASSPFRYEQYF.